The sequence of this T cell receptor beta chain was determined in a study of cytomegalovirus exposure and HLA in healthy donors. Turning to the study itself: Early released data had about 85 million unique TCRs, all coming from HLA-typed donors.

Primers included in the PCR were 60 Vbeta and 13 Jbeta primers. Repertoires were generated with immunoSEQ multiplex PCR, while TCRdb's copy carries only in-frame clones and drops some. This sample carries about 140,000 clones, approximately 83% of them seen once, and the ten largest clones take about 3.9%. As for this clone: Its antigen is not identified.

Germline V CDR1 and CDR2: GTSNPN, SVGIG (reference sequence). The CDR3 loop spans 13 amino acids. Regarding the study as a whole: The authors enumerated some 170 TCR beta chains as linked to cytomegalovirus. Highly shared variants forming one cluster were likely a sequencing artifact. An Asian-associated ancestry cluster reportedly showed fewer N-insertions than the roughly 670-donor mean in a later analysis.

This chain connects TRBV30 to TRBJ2-5; D unresolved. Judging by the DNA end, TRBJ2-7 fits better; the J call may be wrong. Sequenced material: PBMCs. The receptor was derived from a man in his forties in good health and CMV-seropositive. DNA of the CDR3: TGTGCCTGGAGTGTCGGCCTAGCCTACGAGCAGTACTTC. This sequence encodes CAWSVGLAYEQYF.